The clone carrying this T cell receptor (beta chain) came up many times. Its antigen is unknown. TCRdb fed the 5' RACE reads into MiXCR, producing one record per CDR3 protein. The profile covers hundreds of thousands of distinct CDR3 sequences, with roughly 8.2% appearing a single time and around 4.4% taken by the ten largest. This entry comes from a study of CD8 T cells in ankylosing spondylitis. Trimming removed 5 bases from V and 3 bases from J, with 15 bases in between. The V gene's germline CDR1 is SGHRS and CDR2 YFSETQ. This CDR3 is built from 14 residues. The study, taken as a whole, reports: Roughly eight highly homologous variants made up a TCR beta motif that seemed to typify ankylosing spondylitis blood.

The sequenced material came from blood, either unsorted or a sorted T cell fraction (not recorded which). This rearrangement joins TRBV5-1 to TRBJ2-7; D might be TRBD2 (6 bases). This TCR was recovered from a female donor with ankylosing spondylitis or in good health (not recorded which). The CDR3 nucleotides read TGCGCCAGCAGTTCGGATGGGAGGAACTACGAGCAGTACTTC. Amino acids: CASSSDGRNYEQYF. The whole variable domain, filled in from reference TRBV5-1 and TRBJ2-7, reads KAGVTQTPRYLIKTRGQQVTLSCSPISGHRSVSWYQQTPGQGLQFLFEYFSETQRNKGNFPGRFSGRQFSNSRSEMNVSTLELGDSALYLCASSSDGRNYEQYFGPGTRLTVT.